These 21 T cell receptor beta chains originate from one sample sequenced in a study of T cells in Graves' hyperthyroidism and ophthalmopathy. Amplification yielded TCR beta CDR3 regions, with RNA transcripts as the source. TCR CDR3 underwent first-round RT-PCR with the HTBI primer set. Using its own MiXCR run on the multiplex PCR reads, TCRdb lists one record per CDR3 protein. The table records hundreds of thousands of distinct CDR3 sequences, 15% to 20% of them present only once. The sample was blood. The origin of the receptors is a man aged 40-55 years with Graves' ophthalmopathy.

This clonotype has only a few counts. The chain combines TRBV27 with TRBJ1-3, with 8 bases matching TRBD1. The CDR3 is 14 residues long. Trimming at V came to 6 bases and at J to 4 bases, leaving 5 bases not matched to a gene. Germline V gives CDR1 MNHEY, CDR2 SMNVEV (reference sequence). This chain's CDR3 is CASRLQGEGNTIYF. The CDR3 DNA follows: TGTGCCAGCAGATTACAGGGGGAGGGAAACACCATATATTTT.

This clonotype was detected ten times or more. V usage is TRBV7-3 and J usage is TRBJ2-3; a weak D match, TRBD2 (5 bases). This CDR3 comprises 16 residues. The germline CDR1 and CDR2 sequences are SGHTA and FQGTGA. V gave up 2 bases and J gave up 1 base, with 13 bases separating them. This chain's CDR3 is CASSLRSGKGTDTQYF. The CDR3 nucleotides read TGTGCCAGCAGCTTACGAAGCGGAAAGGGCACAGATACGCAGTATTTT.

J is TRBJ1-1 and V is TRBV29-1; D is perhaps TRBD1 (6 bases). The CDR3 contains 14 residues. The V gene's germline CDR1 is SQVTM and CDR2 ANQGSEA. V lost 1 base to trimming and J lost 5 bases, with 14 bases between them. The CDR3 DNA is TGCAGCGTTGAAGGGGACATTCGTAGAACTGAAGCTTTCTTT. Its protein is CSVEGDIRRTEAFF.

As regards this clonotype: A read error may produce the germline difference seen at one junction end. V gene TRBV27 combines with J gene TRBJ2-3; 7 bases line up with TRBD2. CDR1 is MNHEY, CDR2 SMNVEV, per germline (reference sequence). This CDR3 has 17 residues. The DNA of the CDR3 is TGTGCCAGCCCAGCGAAAGCGGGACTAATTGGCACAGGTACGCAGTATTTT. This codes for CASPAKAGLIGTGTQYF.

This chain uses TRBV14 with TRBJ1-1, with 7 bases that match TRBD1. The CDR3 is 14 amino acids. V was pared by 0 bases and J by 6 bases, with 4 bases of the junction left unmatched. Germline V gene data show CDR1 as SGHDN and CDR2 as FVKESK. CDR3 region: CASSQDWDRAEAFF. CDR3 DNA: TGTGCCAGCAGCCAAGATTGGGACAGAGCTGAAGCTTTCTTT.

This clonotype has a count of ten or more. The chain joins TRBV7-2 to TRBJ1-5, with D maybe TRBD1 (5 bases). Germline-derived CDR1 and CDR2 are SGHTA and FQGNSA. The CDR3 is made up of 14 amino acids. V lost 5 bases to trimming and J lost 3 bases, with 11 bases between them. This chain's CDR3 is CASSMGGYNQPQHF. The CDR3 bases are TGTGCCAGCAGCATGGGGGGGTACAATCAGCCCCAGCATTTT.

This clonotype was seen a handful of times. The V and J genes are TRBV11-2 and TRBJ2-1, with 15 bases fitting TRBD2. Trimming at V came to 5 bases and at J to 4 bases, leaving 9 bases not matched to a gene. CDR1 and CDR2 (germline): SGHAT, FQNNGV. The CDR3 runs 18 residues. The CDR3 nucleotides read TGTGCCAGCAGCCTGGGACTAGCGGGAGGAGGGTTTTACAATGAGCAGTTCTTC. Its protein product is CASSLGLAGGGFYNEQFF.

This clonotype was detected many times. CDR3 sequence: CASSPGAPADSSNTEAFF. CDR3 in DNA: TGTGCCAGCTCACCCGGTGCACCCGCCGACAGTTCGAACACTGAAGCTTTCTTT. J is TRBJ1-1 and V is TRBV18; tentative D call: TRBD1 (5 bases). V lost 3 bases and J lost 1, with 21 bases in between. The CDR3 length is 18 residues. CDR1 is KGHSH, CDR2 LQKENI, per germline.

This clonotype was seen more than once but under ten times. An end of the junction does not agree with germline; a read error may underlie this. V and J are TRBV7-7 and TRBJ2-7; the D gene is possibly TRBD1 (7 bases). The germline V gene encodes CDR1 SSHAT and CDR2 FNYEAQ (reference sequence). CDR3 length: 15 residues. As DNA, the CDR3 is TGTGCTAGCAGCGTCAATCCCCAGGGGGGTGGCGAGCAGTACTTC. Translating it yields CASSVNPQGGGEQYF.

At least ten counts were recorded for this clonotype. The V call is TRBV5-1, the J call TRBJ2-2; tentative D call: TRBD2 (6 bases). The germline V gene encodes CDR1 SGHRS and CDR2 YFSETQ. The germline V and J ends were trimmed by 0 bases and 6 bases, with 9 bases remaining between them. The CDR3 covers 14 residues. The CDR3 coding sequence is TGCGCCAGCAGCTTGGGACTAGAACCCGGGGAGCTGTTTTTT. It specifies CASSLGLEPGELFF.

This clonotype was observed a few times. This rearrangement joins TRBV12-3 or TRBV12-4 to TRBJ1-3, with D perhaps matching TRBD1 (5 bases). The germline V and J ends were trimmed by 8 bases and 0 bases, with 11 bases remaining between them. The CDR3 has 14 amino acids. This CDR3 is CASGTGNSGNTIYF. Written as DNA, the CDR3 is TGTGCCAGCGGAACAGGCAACTCTGGAAACACCATATATTTT.

There are a few counts of this clonotype. The CDR3 loop reads CASRSSGRRRGEQFF. As DNA, the CDR3 is TGTGCCAGCCGTAGTTCCGGGCGTAGAAGGGGCGAGCAGTTCTTC. This sequence joins TRBV6-1 and TRBJ2-1, with TRBD1 as a possible D gene (5 bases). Deletions cut 8 bases from V and 10 bases from J, with 24 bases between. This CDR3 spans 15 amino acids. Germline values: CDR1 MNHNS, CDR2 SASEGT.

This clonotype has just a few counts. The chain combines TRBV9 with TRBJ2-3; either TRBD1 or TRBD2 may supply D (7 bases each). Germline V lookup: CDR1 SGDLS, CDR2 YYNGEE. CDR3 length: 15 amino acids. The V end lost 5 bases, the J end lost 2 bases, and 15 bases lay between the germline ends. The CDR3 is CASSPGGDLTDTQYF. The CDR3 DNA sequence: TGTGCCAGCAGTCCAGGGGGGGACCTCACAGATACGCAGTATTTT.

The gene calls are TRBV27 and TRBJ2-5; D ambiguous. Germline lookup yields CDR1 MNHEY and CDR2 SMNVEV (reference sequence). Trimming shortened V by 3 bases and J by 5 bases, and 10 bases separated the two germline ends. CDR3 length: 13 residues. In nucleotides, the CDR3 is TGTGCCAGCAGTTTTGGGGTGGGGGAGACCCAGTACTTC. Translating gives CASSFGVGETQYF.

There are a few counts of this clonotype. V gene TRBV20-1 combines with J gene TRBJ2-7; a possible D gene is TRBD1 (5 bases). This CDR3 is 11 amino acids long. Germline-derived CDR1 and CDR2 are DFQATT and SNEGSKA (reference sequence). Trimming stripped 6 bases from V and 3 bases from J, with 9 bases between. The DNA for the CDR3 is TGCAGTGCGAAGACAGTCTACGAGCAGTACTTC. Protein sequence: CSAKTVYEQYF.

This clonotype was counted ten times or more. V is TRBV2 and J is TRBJ1-1; 7 bases are shared with TRBD1. In germline, CDR1 is SNHLY, CDR2 FYNNEI. Losses at the gene ends were 5 bases for V and 1 base for J; bases not matched to a gene: 7. The CDR3 runs to 15 residues. In DNA, the CDR3 is TGTGCCAGCAGTTTTGGTTACAGGGGGAACACTGAAGCTTTCTTT. This codes for CASSFGYRGNTEAFF.

This clonotype came up a few times. The chain links TRBV4-1 to TRBJ1-5, with D possibly matching TRBD1 (5 bases). The V and J ends lost 0 bases and 4 bases respectively, with 13 bases between them. CDR1 and CDR2 (germline): MGHRA, YSYEKL. This CDR3 has 16 amino acids. The chain's CDR3 is CASSQDVGRTNQPQHF. The CDR3 DNA is TGCGCCAGCAGCCAAGATGTAGGGCGGACAAATCAGCCCCAGCATTTT.

A note on this clonotype: A read error may explain this, as a much larger clone is one base away. The chain has TRBV6-1 and TRBJ2-7, with 10 bases matching TRBD2. Near its end, the DNA agrees better with TRBJ2-1, so the J call may be wrong. Germline-derived CDR1 and CDR2 are MNHNS and SASEGT. CDR3 length: 17 residues. The CDR3 protein is CASSPTASGSGAYEQFF. Written as DNA, the CDR3 is TGTGCCAGCAGTCCGACGGCTAGCGGGAGTGGCGCGTACGAGCAGTTCTTC.

In regard to this clonotype: A read error is possible here, since a much larger clone lies one base away. The chain employs TRBV11-1 and TRBJ2-2; perhaps TRBD2 as D (5 bases). The CDR3 totals 12 residues. Germline V lookup: CDR1 SGHAT, CDR2 FQDESV (reference sequence). CDR3 sequence (DNA): TGTGCCAGCAGGGGATACACCGGGGAGCCGTTTTTT. Its protein product is CASRGYTGEPFF.

The chain carries TRBV5-1 and TRBJ2-3; D is unresolved. V gave up 2 bases and J gave up 2 bases, with 12 bases separating them. CDR1 and CDR2 from the germline V gene are SGHRS and YFSETQ. This CDR3 has 15 residues. The CDR3 is CASSLGATNTDTQYF. The CDR3 bases are TGCGCCAGCAGCTTAGGAGCCACAAACACAGATACGCAGTATTTT.

This clonotype was found a few times. The genes are TRBV9 and TRBJ2-5; D is possibly TRBD2 (5 bases). Germline V gene lookup returns CDR1 SGDLS and CDR2 YYNGEE. Trimming cost V 4 bases and J 10 bases, with 11 bases left between them. The CDR3 spans 11 residues. CDR3 DNA: TGTGCCAGCAGCTCAGGACTCATCCAGTACTTC. It translates to CASSSGLIQYF.